The 13 T cell receptor beta chains below all came from one sample that was sequenced in a study of blood T cell repertoires in COVID-19. Using immunoSEQ multiplex PCR, the repertoire was profiled, and TCRdb retains in-frame clones only, with some absent. The repertoire holds some 250,000 clones, with roughly 90% as singletons. The specimen sequenced was peripheral blood. These receptors all stem from a man aged 55 to 69 who had recovered from COVID-19.

The rearrangement links TRBV27 to TRBJ2-7; D is perhaps TRBD2 (6 bases). The length of the CDR3 is 15 residues. Deletions cut 5 bases from V and 3 bases from J, with 17 bases between. Germline V CDR1 and CDR2: MNHEY, SMNVEV (reference sequence). The CDR3 DNA follows: TGTGCCAGCAGTGCCCGATTCGGGGGAGGCTACGAGCAGTACTTC. Protein product: CASSARFGGGYEQYF.

V usage is TRBV28 and J usage is TRBJ1-4, with 9 bases fitting TRBD1. The CDR3 has 15 residues. Germline CDR1 is MDHEN and CDR2 is SYDVKM. Trimming at V came to 5 bases and at J to 7 bases, leaving 8 bases not matched to a gene. The CDR3 DNA follows: TGTGCCAGCAGTCCTACAGGGGGCCTCGGTGAAAAACTGTTTTTT. Encoded protein: CASSPTGGLGEKLFF.

The rearrangement links TRBV21-1 to TRBJ2-7; TRBD1 is taken as the D call from the table, unchecked against the DNA. TRBV21-1 is annotated as a pseudogene. The CDR3 is made up of 20 amino acids. CDR3 DNA sequence: TGTGCCAGCAGCAACGCCCCCGTGACAGGGGCCTCGATCAGCTCCTACGAGCAGTACGTC. It is translated as CASSNAPVTGASISSYEQYV.

This clone has just a few counts. The chain recombines TRBV28 with TRBJ2-7, with a possible D match to TRBD1 (6 bases). V shed 5 bases and J shed 0 bases, with 17 bases lying between them. The CDR3 has 16 residues. Germline CDR1 MDHEN, CDR2 SYDVKM. In nucleotides, the CDR3 is TGTGCCAGCAGTCTCCCCCGGGACAAAGCCTCCTACGAGCAGTACTTC. Amino acid sequence: CASSLPRDKASYEQYF.

The chain links TRBV5-5 to TRBJ1-4; maybe TRBD1 (6 bases). This CDR3 has 16 residues. The germline gives CDR1 SGHKS, CDR2 YYEKEE (reference sequence). Trimming shortened V by 0 bases and J by 2 bases, and 11 bases separated the two germline ends. This CDR3 is CASSLDFTGTNEKLFF. The CDR3 nucleotides read TGTGCCAGCAGCTTGGATTTTACAGGGACTAATGAAAAACTGTTTTTT. The full variable domain, in which reference TRBV5-5 and TRBJ1-4 provide the parts outside the CDR3, is DAGVTQSPTHLIKTRGQQVTLRCSPISGHKSVSWYQQVLGQGPQFIFQYYEKEERGRGNFPDRFSARQFPNYSSELNVNALLLGDSALYLCASSLDFTGTNEKLFFGSGTQLSVL.

The chain carries TRBV5-1 and TRBJ2-2; D might be TRBD2 (6 bases). Germline V gene sequence: CDR1 SGHRS, CDR2 YFSETQ. This CDR3 comprises 14 residues. The germline V and J ends were trimmed by 5 bases and 2 bases, with 10 bases remaining between them. The CDR3 spells CASRSTRNTGELFF. For the CDR3, the DNA is TGCGCCAGCAGGTCGACTAGAAACACCGGGGAGCTGTTTTTT. Using reference TRBV5-1 and TRBJ2-2 for the parts outside the CDR3, the full variable domain is KAGVTQTPRYLIKTRGQQVTLSCSPISGHRSVSWYQQTPGQGLQFLFEYFSETQRNKGNFPGRFSGRQFSNSRSEMNVSTLELGDSALYLCASRSTRNTGELFFGEGSRLTVL.

The chain combines TRBV19 with TRBJ1-1, with 10 positions matching TRBD1. Germline trimming cut 6 bases from V and 5 bases from J; bases unmatched to any gene: 9. The CDR3 consists of 15 residues. Looked up from germline, CDR1 is LNHDA and CDR2 is SQIVND (reference sequence). In DNA form, the CDR3 reads TGTGCCAGTAGGCGGACCGGGACAGGGGTTACTGAAGCTTTCTTT. Translation gives CASRRTGTGVTEAFF.

This sequence joins TRBV18 and TRBJ2-7; 7 bases fit TRBD1. V dropped 8 bases and J dropped 0; count of bases not matched to a gene: 7. The germline gives CDR1 KGHSH, CDR2 LQKENI. This CDR3 comprises 14 residues. The chain's CDR3 is CASGTAQSSYEQYF. For the CDR3, the DNA is TGTGCCAGCGGGACAGCCCAATCCTCCTACGAGCAGTACTTC.

J is TRBJ1-4 and V is TRBV18; 7 bases match TRBD1. CDR3 size: 14 residues. Trimming cost V 1 base and J 5 bases; bases outside gene matches: 1. Germline V gives CDR1 KGHSH, CDR2 LQKENI. CDR3 loop: CASSPQQGNEKLFF. As DNA, the CDR3 is TGTGCCAGCTCACCACAACAGGGGAATGAAAAACTGTTTTTT.

This chain uses TRBV6-5 with TRBJ2-7; the match to TRBD1 covers 7 bases. Germline lookup yields CDR1 MNHEY and CDR2 SVGAGI. The CDR3 has 14 amino acids. Trimming at V came to 2 bases and at J to 4 bases, leaving 5 bases not matched to a gene. CDR3 sequence (DNA): TGTGCCAGCAGTTACCAGGGGGTAGGGTACGAGCAGTACTTC. As protein: CASSYQGVGYEQYF.

The V gene is TRBV6-1, the J gene TRBJ1-2; 8 bases agree with TRBD1. This CDR3 is 15 amino acids long. The trim removed 3 bases at V and 6 bases at J, leaving 9 bases unmatched. Germline V gene data show CDR1 as MNHNS and CDR2 as SASEGT. The CDR3 DNA reads as TGTGCCAGCAGTGAGCTTAGGTCAGGGGGCGATGGCTACACCTTC. The encoded protein is CASSELRSGGDGYTF.

This clone showed up just a few times. V and J are TRBV6-1 and TRBJ1-5; no firm D call. The CDR3 length is 12 residues. CDR1 is MNHNS and CDR2 is SASEGT in the germline V gene. Between the trimmed V and J ends, which lost 3 bases and 12 bases, there was a span of 12 bases. For the CDR3, the DNA is TGTGCCAGCAGTGAGCAACGCGTTCTCCAGCATTTT. Translated: CASSEQRVLQHF.

CDR3 protein: CASRRQYEQYF. The CDR3, as DNA: TGTGCCAGCAGGCGACAGTACGAGCAGTACTTC. The rearrangement joins TRBV28 to TRBJ2-7, with D perhaps matching TRBD1 (5 bases). Per the germline V gene, CDR1 is MDHEN and CDR2 is SYDVKM. The germline V and J ends were trimmed by 6 bases and 4 bases, with 7 bases remaining between them. The CDR3 covers 11 residues.